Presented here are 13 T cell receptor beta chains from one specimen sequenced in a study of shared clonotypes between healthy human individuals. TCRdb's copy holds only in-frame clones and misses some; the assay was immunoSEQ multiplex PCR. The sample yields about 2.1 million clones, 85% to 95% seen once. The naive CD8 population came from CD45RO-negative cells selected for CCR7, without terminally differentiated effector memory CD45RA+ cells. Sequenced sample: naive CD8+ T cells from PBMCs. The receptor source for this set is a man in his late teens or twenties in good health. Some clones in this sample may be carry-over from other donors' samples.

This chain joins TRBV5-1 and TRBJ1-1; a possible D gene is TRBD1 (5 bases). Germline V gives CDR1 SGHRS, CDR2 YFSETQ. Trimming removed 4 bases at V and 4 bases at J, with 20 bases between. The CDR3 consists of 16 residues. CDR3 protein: CASSDYRVEGPTEAFF. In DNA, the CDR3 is TGCGCCAGCAGCGACTACAGAGTGGAGGGGCCCACTGAAGCTTTCTTT.

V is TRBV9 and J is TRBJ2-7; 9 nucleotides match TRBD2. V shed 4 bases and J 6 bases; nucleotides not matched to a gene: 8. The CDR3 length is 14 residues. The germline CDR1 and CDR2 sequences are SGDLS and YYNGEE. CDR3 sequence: CASSKEGLAIEQYF. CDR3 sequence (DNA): TGTGCCAGCAGCAAAGAAGGACTAGCGATCGAGCAGTACTTC. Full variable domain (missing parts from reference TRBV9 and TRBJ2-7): DSGVTQTPKHLITATGQRVTLRCSPRSGDLSVYWYQQSLDQGLQFLIQYYNGEERAKGNILERFSAQQFPDLHSELNLSSLELGDSALYFCASSKEGLAIEQYFGPGTRLTVT.

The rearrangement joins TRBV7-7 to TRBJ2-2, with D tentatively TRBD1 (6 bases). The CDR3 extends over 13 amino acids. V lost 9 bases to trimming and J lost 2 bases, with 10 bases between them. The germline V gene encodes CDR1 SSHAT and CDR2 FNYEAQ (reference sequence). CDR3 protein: CASRQDNTGELFF. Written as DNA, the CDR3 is TGTGCCAGTCGACAGGACAACACCGGGGAGCTGTTTTTT.

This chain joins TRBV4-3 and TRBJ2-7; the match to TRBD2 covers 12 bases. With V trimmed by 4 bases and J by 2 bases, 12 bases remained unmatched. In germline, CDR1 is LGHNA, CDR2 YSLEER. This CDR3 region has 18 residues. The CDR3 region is CASSLRLAGESPPYEQYF. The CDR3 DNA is TGCGCCAGCAGCCTTAGACTAGCGGGAGAGAGTCCCCCCTACGAGCAGTACTTC.

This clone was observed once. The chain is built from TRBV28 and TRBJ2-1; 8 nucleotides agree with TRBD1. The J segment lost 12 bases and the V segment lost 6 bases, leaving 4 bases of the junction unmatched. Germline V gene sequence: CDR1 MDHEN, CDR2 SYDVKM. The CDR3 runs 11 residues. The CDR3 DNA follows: TGTGCCAGCAGCTTCACAGGGGGGCAGTTCTTC. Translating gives CASSFTGGQFF.

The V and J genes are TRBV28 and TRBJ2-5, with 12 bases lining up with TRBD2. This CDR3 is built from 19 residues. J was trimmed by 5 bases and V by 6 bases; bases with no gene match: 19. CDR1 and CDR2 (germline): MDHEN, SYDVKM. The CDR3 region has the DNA TGTGCCAGCAGCCCGCCGAGGACCCGACTAGCGGGAGATGGGGAGACCCAGTACTTC. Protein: CASSPPRTRLAGDGETQYF.

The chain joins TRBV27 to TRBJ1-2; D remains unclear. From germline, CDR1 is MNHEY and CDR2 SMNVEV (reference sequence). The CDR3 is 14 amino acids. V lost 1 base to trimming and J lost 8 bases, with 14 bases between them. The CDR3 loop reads CASSLWQVVWGYTF. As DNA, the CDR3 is TGTGCCAGCAGTTTATGGCAAGTGGTTTGGGGCTACACCTTC.

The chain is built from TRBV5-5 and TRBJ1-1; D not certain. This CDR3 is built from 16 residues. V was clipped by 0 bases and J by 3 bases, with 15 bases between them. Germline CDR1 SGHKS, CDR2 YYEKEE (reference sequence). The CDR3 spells CASSLGRAGWDTEAFF. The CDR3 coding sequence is TGTGCCAGCAGCTTGGGGAGGGCAGGCTGGGACACTGAAGCTTTCTTT.

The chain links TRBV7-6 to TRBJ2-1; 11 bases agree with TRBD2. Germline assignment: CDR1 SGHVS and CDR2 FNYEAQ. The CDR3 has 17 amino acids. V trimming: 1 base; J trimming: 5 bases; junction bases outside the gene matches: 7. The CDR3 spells CASSLGLAGGEDNEQFF. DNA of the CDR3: TGTGCCAGCAGCTTAGGTTTAGCGGGAGGGGAGGACAATGAGCAGTTCTTC.

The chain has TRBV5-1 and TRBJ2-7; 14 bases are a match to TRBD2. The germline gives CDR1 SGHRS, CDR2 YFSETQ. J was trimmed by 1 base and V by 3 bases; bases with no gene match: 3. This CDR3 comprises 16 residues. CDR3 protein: CASSWGTSGGSYEQYF. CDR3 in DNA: TGCGCCAGCAGCTGGGGGACTAGCGGGGGATCCTACGAGCAGTACTTC.

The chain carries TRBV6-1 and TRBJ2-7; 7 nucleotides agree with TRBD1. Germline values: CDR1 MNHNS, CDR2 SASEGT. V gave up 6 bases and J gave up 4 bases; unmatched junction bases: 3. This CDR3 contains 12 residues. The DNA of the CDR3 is TGTGCCAGCAGACACAGGGGTTACGAGCAGTACTTC. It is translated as CASRHRGYEQYF.

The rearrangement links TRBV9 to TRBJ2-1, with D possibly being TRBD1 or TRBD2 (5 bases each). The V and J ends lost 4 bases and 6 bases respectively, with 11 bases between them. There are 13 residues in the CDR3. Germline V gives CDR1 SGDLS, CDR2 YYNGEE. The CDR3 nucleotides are TGTGCCAGCAGCTCGGGACGCGTCAATGAGCAGTTCTTC. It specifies CASSSGRVNEQFF.

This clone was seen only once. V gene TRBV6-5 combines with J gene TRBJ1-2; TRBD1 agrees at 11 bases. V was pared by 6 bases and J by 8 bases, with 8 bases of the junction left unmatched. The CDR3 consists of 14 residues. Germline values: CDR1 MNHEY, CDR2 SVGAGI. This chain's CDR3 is CASRIGQGAFGYTF. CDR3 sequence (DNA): TGTGCCAGCAGAATCGGACAGGGGGCTTTCGGCTACACCTTC.